This passage covers 32 T cell receptor beta chains from one sample sequenced in a study of shared clonotypes between healthy human individuals. This table comes from immunoSEQ multiplex PCR, and its TCRdb copy is limited to in-frame clones, with some not included. The sample carries 400,000 to 500,000 clones, about 82% recorded once. Sequencing was performed on PBMCs. The origin of the receptors is a woman between 35 and 50 years old in good health. Some clones in this sample may be carry-over from other donors' samples.

The chain couples TRBV18 to TRBJ2-1, with a weak D call TRBD2 (6 bases). V lost 3 bases and J 6 bases, leaving 9 bases between the germline ends. Germline CDR1 is KGHSH and CDR2 is LQKENI. The CDR3 contains 13 residues. The DNA of the CDR3 is TGTGCCAGCTCACCGGGCGGGATCAATGAGCAGTTCTTC. Translated, it gives CASSPGGINEQFF.

The chain has TRBV7-3 and TRBJ1-1; D not resolved. CDR3 length equals 13 residues. Germline lookup yields CDR1 SGHTA and CDR2 FQGTGA. V lost 4 bases, J lost 9 bases, and 15 bases lay in between. Here the CDR3 reads CASSSGPTQQAFF. The CDR3, as DNA: TGTGCCAGCAGCTCCGGACCAACTCAACAAGCTTTCTTT.

V and J are TRBV7-9 and TRBJ1-2, with D uncertain. Trimming cost V 2 bases and J 1 base, with 8 bases left between them. The CDR3 is made up of 14 amino acids. Germline assignment: CDR1 SEHNR and CDR2 FQNEAQ (reference sequence). CDR3: CASSLSRDNYGYTF. In DNA form, the CDR3 reads TGTGCCAGCAGCTTATCGAGAGATAACTATGGCTACACCTTC.

This clone was counted ten times or more. The CDR3 loop reads CTNLNRAGPDTQYF. CDR3 bases: TGCACCAACCTGAATAGGGCAGGGCCAGATACGCAGTATTTT. V and J are TRBV1 and TRBJ2-3; the table calls TRBD1, which could not be checked here. TRBV1 is classified as a pseudogene. The CDR3 contains 14 residues.

The V call is TRBV18, the J call TRBJ2-2, with D possibly called TRBD1 or TRBD2 (5 bases each). CDR1 is KGHSH, CDR2 LQKENI, per germline. The V gene lost 6 bases and the J gene lost 0 bases, with 11 bases spanning the gap. The CDR3 contains 15 residues. This chain's CDR3 is CASSPTGPNTGELFF. The CDR3, as DNA: TGTGCCAGCTCGCCTACGGGACCGAACACCGGGGAGCTGTTTTTT.

This clone was detected ten times or more. The genes are TRBV7-9 and TRBJ1-1; TRBD1 matches at 11 bases. Germline V gene lookup returns CDR1 SEHNR and CDR2 FQNEAQ (reference sequence). With V trimmed by 2 bases and J by 6 bases, 5 bases remained unmatched. This CDR3 is built from 15 residues. The CDR3 loop reads CASSLFGTGGSEAFF. CDR3 in DNA: TGTGCCAGCAGCTTATTCGGGACAGGGGGTTCTGAAGCTTTCTTT.

The chain joins TRBV7-9 to TRBJ2-7; 11 positions match TRBD2. Unmatched junction bases numbered 2, after V lost 2 bases and J lost 5 bases. The CDR3 has 14 residues. The germline V gene has CDR1 SEHNR and CDR2 FQNEAQ (reference sequence). Here the CDR3 DNA reads TGTGCCAGCAGCTTAACTAGCGGGAGTCACGAGCAGTACTTC. It is translated as CASSLTSGSHEQYF.

The chain combines TRBV5-1 with TRBJ1-4; weak D call: TRBD1 (6 bases). Germline V CDR1 and CDR2: SGHRS, YFSETQ. V lost 3 bases to trimming and J lost 5 bases, with 11 bases between them. The CDR3 contains 14 residues. The chain's CDR3 is CASSSDSFNEKLFF. The CDR3 region has the DNA TGCGCCAGCAGCTCGGACAGCTTCAATGAAAAACTGTTTTTT.

This clone appeared a few times. This specimen includes other DNA sequences encoding the same CDR3. The CDR3 DNA reads TGTGCCAGCAGCTTACCCCAGGGCGAGCAGTACTTC. This codes for CASSLPQGEQYF. The chain recombines TRBV7-6 with TRBJ2-7; weak D call: TRBD1 (5 bases). This CDR3 is 12 amino acids long. Trimming took off 2 bases at V and 6 bases at J, with 8 bases between the two ends. CDR1 is SGHVS and CDR2 is FNYEAQ in the germline V gene.

The CDR3 here is CSGTLSGANVLTF. The DNA of the CDR3 is TGCAGCGGAACGTTATCTGGGGCCAACGTCCTGACTTTC. The chain uses TRBV29-1 and TRBJ2-6; D is unresolved. Deletions cut 7 bases from V and 1 base from J, with 8 bases between. The CDR3 has 13 amino acids. Germline CDR1 and CDR2: SQVTM and ANQGSEA.

The chain joins TRBV29-1 to TRBJ2-6, with D tentatively TRBD1 (6 bases). This CDR3 is built from 16 residues. The ends were cut back, 3 bases at V and 2 bases at J, with 14 bases in the middle. The V gene's germline CDR1 is SQVTM and CDR2 ANQGSEA. The CDR3 is CSVDAGEKPGANVLTF. For the CDR3, the DNA is TGCAGCGTTGATGCAGGGGAGAAGCCTGGGGCCAACGTCCTGACTTTC.

This clone was recorded a few times. This sequence joins TRBV19 and TRBJ1-2, with 8 nucleotides matching TRBD1. V trimming: 9 bases; J trimming: 1 base; junction bases outside the gene matches: 10. The V gene's germline CDR1 is LNHDA and CDR2 SQIVND (reference sequence). The CDR3 totals 15 residues. The CDR3 region is CASQDRGGVNYGYTF. The DNA of the CDR3 is TGTGCCAGCCAAGACAGGGGAGGGGTTAACTATGGCTACACCTTC.

The CDR3 loop reads CASSQEGPTSGTSYEQYF. The DNA for the CDR3 is TGCGCCAGCAGCCAAGAGGGCCCGACTAGCGGGACTTCCTACGAGCAGTACTTC. J is TRBJ2-7 and V is TRBV4-1; 11 positions match TRBD2. There are 18 residues in the CDR3. Trimming cost V 0 bases and J 1 base; bases outside gene matches: 8. Germline-derived CDR1 and CDR2 are MGHRA and YSYEKL.

Turning to this clone: Other DNA sequences in the sample encode the same CDR3. This rearrangement joins TRBV29-1 to TRBJ2-5; D is unclear. CDR3 length: 10 amino acids. V dropped 7 bases and J dropped 3 bases, with 6 bases sitting between them. Germline loops: CDR1 SQVTM, CDR2 ANQGSEA. CDR3 residues: CSAQEETQYF. Here the CDR3 DNA reads TGCAGCGCCCAAGAAGAGACCCAGTACTTC.

The rearrangement joins TRBV9 to TRBJ1-1; weak D call: TRBD1 (5 bases). The V and J ends lost 1 base and 1 base respectively, with 11 bases between them. This CDR3 is 15 amino acids long. CDR1 is SGDLS, CDR2 YYNGEE, per germline. DNA of the CDR3: TGTGCCAGCAGCGTATATCAGGGACGGAACACTGAAGCTTTCTTT. Its protein is CASSVYQGRNTEAFF.

The CDR3, as DNA: TGTGCCAGCAGCTTAGGGGCGTGGGCCAGGGTCTACTATGGCTACACCTTC. Encoded protein: CASSLGAWARVYYGYTF. The gene calls are TRBV11-3 and TRBJ1-2; D is perhaps TRBD1 (5 bases). Deletions cut 1 base from V and 3 bases from J, with 18 bases between. Per the germline V gene, CDR1 is SGHNT and CDR2 is YENEEA. The CDR3 consists of 17 residues.

The chain combines TRBV19 with TRBJ2-5, with TRBD1 matching 7 bases. V shed 6 bases and J 0 bases; nucleotides not matched to a gene: 10. The length of the CDR3 is 16 residues. Germline loops: CDR1 LNHDA, CDR2 SQIVND (reference sequence). CDR3 sequence reads: CASSNLGTAYQETQYF. In DNA, the CDR3 is TGTGCCAGTAGCAACCTCGGGACAGCCTACCAAGAGACCCAGTACTTC.

This clone is a singleton in its sample. The chain uses TRBV27 and TRBJ2-3; 8 positions agree with TRBD1. This CDR3 is 15 amino acids long. Germline V gene lookup returns CDR1 MNHEY and CDR2 SMNVEV (reference sequence). The ends lost 5 bases at V and 4 bases at J; junction bases unmatched: 8. The CDR3 DNA reads as TGTGCCAGCAGTAGGGACAGGTATGGGGCAGATACGCAGTATTTT. Residues: CASSRDRYGADTQYF.

In regard to this clone: Within the sample, other DNA sequences also encode this same CDR3. The rearrangement links TRBV5-1 to TRBJ2-2; no clear D. The V gene's germline CDR1 is SGHRS and CDR2 YFSETQ. This CDR3 has 15 amino acids. V was pared by 0 bases and J by 0 bases, with 6 bases between. CDR3 coding DNA: TGCGCCAGCAGCTTGGCGGGCGCGAACACCGGGGAGCTGTTTTTT. Amino acid sequence: CASSLAGANTGELFF.

This clone occurred a few times. The chain uses TRBV7-8 and TRBJ2-7; possibly TRBD2 for D (5 bases). This CDR3 region has 13 residues. Germline V gives CDR1 SGHVS, CDR2 FQNEAQ. Trimming shortened V by 2 bases and J by 3 bases, and 8 bases separated the two germline ends. Here the CDR3 DNA reads TGTGCCAGCAGCTTACTAGGGAGCTACGAGCAGTACTTC. It translates to CASSLLGSYEQYF.

This rearrangement joins TRBV4-1 to TRBJ2-3; TRBD1 matches at 7 bases. This CDR3 is built from 15 residues. CDR1 is MGHRA and CDR2 is YSYEKL in the germline V gene. The trim removed 2 bases at V and 2 bases at J, leaving 4 bases unmatched. For the CDR3, the DNA is TGCGCCAGCAGCCAAACAGGGGTCCCCACAGATACGCAGTATTTT. Protein sequence: CASSQTGVPTDTQYF.

This clone was seen just once. The chain couples TRBV18 to TRBJ1-1; D is possibly TRBD1 (5 bases). V dropped 4 bases and J dropped 5 bases, with 23 bases sitting between them. The germline gives CDR1 KGHSH, CDR2 LQKENI. The CDR3 runs to 17 residues. CDR3 residues: CASSRVRTGTWGTEAFF. The CDR3 coding sequence is TGTGCCAGCTCACGCGTCCGAACCGGGACTTGGGGGACTGAAGCTTTCTTT.

V gene TRBV29-1 combines with J gene TRBJ2-1; TRBD1 is a possible D gene (6 bases). This CDR3 is built from 16 residues. Trimming removed 4 bases from V and 0 bases from J, with 16 bases in between. The V gene's germline CDR1 is SQVTM and CDR2 ANQGSEA. The CDR3 loop reads CSVAPPGQSSYNEQFF. In DNA form, the CDR3 reads TGCAGCGTTGCACCCCCTGGACAGAGCTCCTACAATGAGCAGTTCTTC.

On this clone itself: A much bigger clone sits one base away, suggesting this may be a read error. The same CDR3 arises from other DNA sequences in this sample as well. The V and J genes are TRBV18 and TRBJ1-1; D is ambiguous. Looked up from germline, CDR1 is KGHSH and CDR2 is LQKENI. V was clipped by 3 bases and J by 5 bases, with 13 bases between them. The CDR3 is 14 amino acids. CDR3 DNA: TGTGCCAGCTCACCTGAGGGTGGAGGGACTGAAGCTTTCTTT. It is translated as CASSPEGGGTEAFF.

This chain links TRBV7-3 with TRBJ2-2; 9 positions match TRBD2. Germline lookup yields CDR1 SGHTA and CDR2 FQGTGA. The CDR3 loop spans 21 amino acids. V lost 1 base and J lost 3; bases outside the gene matches: 18. The CDR3 spells CASSLRLWTSADLMDTGELFF. The CDR3 DNA follows: TGTGCCAGCAGCTTAAGACTATGGACTAGCGCCGACTTGATGGACACCGGGGAGCTGTTTTTT.

The sample holds a few counts of this clone. The CDR3 DNA reads TGTGCCAGCAGCTTAACAGGGGCTAACTATGGCTACACCTTC. This gives the protein CASSLTGANYGYTF. The chain is built from TRBV7-8 and TRBJ1-2; 7 bases match TRBD1. The length of the CDR3 is 14 residues. Germline V gene lookup returns CDR1 SGHVS and CDR2 FQNEAQ. After removal of 2 bases from V and 0 bases from J, the junction contained 0 bases not matched to a gene.

This chain uses TRBV14 with TRBJ2-1; D possibly corresponds to TRBD2 (5 bases). Trimming removed 4 bases from V and 5 bases from J, with 6 bases in between. Germline CDR1 SGHDN, CDR2 FVKESK. The CDR3 consists of 12 residues. The CDR3 is CASSPRDNEQFF. CDR3 bases: TGTGCCAGCAGCCCGCGGGACAATGAGCAGTTCTTC.

The rearrangement links TRBV28 to TRBJ2-2, with 16 nucleotides matching TRBD2. There are 17 residues in the CDR3. Germline V lookup: CDR1 MDHEN, CDR2 SYDVKM. Losses at the gene ends were 6 bases for V and 6 bases for J; bases not matched to a gene: 7. The CDR3 is CASSLGTSGRAAGELFF. The CDR3 nucleotides read TGTGCCAGCAGCCTAGGGACTAGCGGGAGGGCAGCCGGGGAGCTGTTTTTT. Combining the CDR3 with reference TRBV28 and TRBJ2-2 gives the whole variable domain DVKVTQSSRYLVKRTGEKVFLECVQDMDHENMFWYRQDPGLGLRLIYFSYDVKMKEKGDIPEGYSVSREKKERFSLILESASTNQTSMYLCASSLGTSGRAAGELFFGEGSRLTVL.

V and J are TRBV14 and TRBJ2-1; D might be TRBD1 (6 bases). The V gene's germline CDR1 is SGHDN and CDR2 FVKESK. Trimming pared 3 bases from V and 7 bases from J, leaving 16 bases between. The CDR3 is 15 amino acids. CDR3 nucleotide sequence: TGTGCCAGCAGCCACATACAGGGAGTCGGAAATGAGCAGTTCTTC. It codes for CASSHIQGVGNEQFF.

The chain employs TRBV28 and TRBJ1-2, with a possible D match to TRBD1 (6 bases). V lost 9 bases and J 2 bases, leaving 16 bases between the germline ends. The V gene's germline CDR1 is MDHEN and CDR2 SYDVKM. The CDR3 contains 14 residues. The CDR3 region is CASAGDTRNYGYTF. The CDR3 coding sequence is TGTGCCAGTGCCGGGGACACTCGAAACTATGGCTACACCTTC.

This chain links TRBV6-1 with TRBJ1-2; 8 bases are a match to TRBD1. Germline V gene lookup returns CDR1 MNHNS and CDR2 SASEGT. V was pared by 2 bases and J by 4 bases, with 9 bases of the junction left unmatched. The CDR3 covers 16 residues. The DNA for the CDR3 is TGTGCCAGCAGTGAATATGCAGGGGGCGCGGTCTATGGCTACACCTTC. It specifies CASSEYAGGAVYGYTF.

The V gene is TRBV7-2, the J gene TRBJ2-7; D is tentatively TRBD1 or TRBD2 (5 bases each). The CDR3 has 14 residues. V was cut by 5 bases and J by 3 bases, with 14 bases left in between. Germline lookup yields CDR1 SGHTA and CDR2 FQGNSA. The CDR3 loop is CASSAYRRSYEQYF. CDR3 DNA: TGTGCCAGCAGCGCGTACAGGAGGAGCTACGAGCAGTACTTC. Looking up the rest from reference TRBV7-2 and TRBJ2-7 gives the full variable domain: GAGVSQSPSNKVTEKGKDVELRCDPISGHTALYWYRQSLGQGLEFLIYFQGNSAPDKSGLPSDRFSAERTGGSVSTLTIQRTQQEDSAVYLCASSAYRRSYEQYFGPGTRLTVT.